This T cell receptor beta chain derives from a study of blood T cell repertoires in COVID-19. Study at large: Researchers got acute and convalescent COVID-19 samples from the United States, Italy and Spain. T cells, B-cell-depleted T cells, or PBMCs supplied cDNA or gDNA.

Study processing details: Cell counts per sample came from amplifying reference gene primers. Using immunoSEQ multiplex PCR, the repertoire was profiled, and TCRdb retains in-frame clones only, with some absent. V, J and clone size were drawn from that table, and D and trimming were deduced from the DNA. The data contain about 79,000 clones, 85% to 90% of them singletons. V trimming: 5 bases; J trimming: 2 bases; junction bases outside the gene matches: 3. This CDR3 contains 14 residues. CDR1 and CDR2 from the germline V gene are MNHEY and SMNVEV (reference sequence). This sequence was found in a man between 65 and 85 years old with active or convalescent COVID-19. The chain joins TRBV27 to TRBJ2-3, with 8 bases fitting TRBD2. Sequenced sample: peripheral blood. For the CDR3, the DNA is TGTGCCAGCAGTGGACTAGCTTCCACAGATACGCAGTATTTT. This sequence encodes CASSGLASTDTQYF.